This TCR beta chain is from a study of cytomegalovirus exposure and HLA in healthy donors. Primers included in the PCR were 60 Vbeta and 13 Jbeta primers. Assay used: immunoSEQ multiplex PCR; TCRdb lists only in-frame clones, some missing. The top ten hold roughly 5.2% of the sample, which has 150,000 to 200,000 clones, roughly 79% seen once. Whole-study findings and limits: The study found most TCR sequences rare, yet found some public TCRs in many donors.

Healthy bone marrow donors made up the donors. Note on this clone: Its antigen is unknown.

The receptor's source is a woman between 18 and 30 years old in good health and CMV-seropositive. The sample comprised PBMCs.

The CDR3 DNA is TGTGCCAGCAGCCGCCGCGGCTCCTACAATGAGCAGTTCTTC. Translating gives CASSRRGSYNEQFF. V is TRBV5-6 and J is TRBJ2-1; D is undetermined. V lost 4 bases, J lost 0 bases, and 8 bases lay in between. This CDR3 spans 14 amino acids. Per the germline V gene, CDR1 is SGHDT and CDR2 is YYEEEE.